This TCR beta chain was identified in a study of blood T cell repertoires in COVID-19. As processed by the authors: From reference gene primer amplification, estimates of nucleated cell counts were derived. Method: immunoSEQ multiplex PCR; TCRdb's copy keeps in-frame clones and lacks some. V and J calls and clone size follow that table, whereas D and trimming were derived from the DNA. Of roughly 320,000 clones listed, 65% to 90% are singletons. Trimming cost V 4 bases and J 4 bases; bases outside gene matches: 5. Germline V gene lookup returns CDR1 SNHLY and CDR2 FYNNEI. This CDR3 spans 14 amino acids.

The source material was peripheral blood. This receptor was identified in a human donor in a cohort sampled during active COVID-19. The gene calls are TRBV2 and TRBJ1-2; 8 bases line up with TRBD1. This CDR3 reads CASSGQGTGYGYTF. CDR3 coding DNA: TGTGCCAGCAGTGGACAGGGGACCGGCTATGGCTACACCTTC.